One TCR beta chain is described in this entry. Germline-derived CDR1 and CDR2 are LGHNA and YSLEER. The CDR3 consists of 15 residues. V shed 0 bases and J shed 3 bases, with 8 bases lying between them. This entry is derived from a study of resident and recirculating memory T cells in vitiligo. In the study overall: Each patient gave two lesional and two nonlesional epidermal shave biopsies, plus PBMCs.

No patient showed confetti depigmentation, a clinical sign of active disease. Libraries were prepared by immunoSEQ multiplex PCR; TCRdb keeps only in-frame clonotypes and omits some of them. The table has some 70,000 clones, approximately 90% seen once; the top ten hold less than 5.5%. J is TRBJ1-4 and V is TRBV4-3, with D unclear. This clonotype was obtained from a male donor with vitiligo. The source material was blood. The CDR3 bases are TGCGCCAGCAGCCAAGAACGCGGGTCTAATGAAAAACTGTTTTTT. The encoded protein is CASSQERGSNEKLFF.